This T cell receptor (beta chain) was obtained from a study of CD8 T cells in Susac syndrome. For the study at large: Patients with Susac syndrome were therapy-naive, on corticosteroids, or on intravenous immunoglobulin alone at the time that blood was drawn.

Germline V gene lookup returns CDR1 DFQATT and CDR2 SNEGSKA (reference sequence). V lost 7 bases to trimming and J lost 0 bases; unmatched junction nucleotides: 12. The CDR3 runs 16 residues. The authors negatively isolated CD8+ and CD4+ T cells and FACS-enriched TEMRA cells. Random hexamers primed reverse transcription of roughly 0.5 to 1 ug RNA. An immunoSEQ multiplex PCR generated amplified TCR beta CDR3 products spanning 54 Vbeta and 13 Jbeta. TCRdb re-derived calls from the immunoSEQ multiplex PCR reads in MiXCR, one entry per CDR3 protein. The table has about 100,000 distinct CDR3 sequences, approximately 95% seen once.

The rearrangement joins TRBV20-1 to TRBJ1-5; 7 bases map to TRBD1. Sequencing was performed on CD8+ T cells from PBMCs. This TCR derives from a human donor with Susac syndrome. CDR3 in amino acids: CSVPDRDPLSNQPQHF. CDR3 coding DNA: TGCAGTGTCCCCGACAGGGATCCCCTTAGCAATCAGCCCCAGCATTTT.